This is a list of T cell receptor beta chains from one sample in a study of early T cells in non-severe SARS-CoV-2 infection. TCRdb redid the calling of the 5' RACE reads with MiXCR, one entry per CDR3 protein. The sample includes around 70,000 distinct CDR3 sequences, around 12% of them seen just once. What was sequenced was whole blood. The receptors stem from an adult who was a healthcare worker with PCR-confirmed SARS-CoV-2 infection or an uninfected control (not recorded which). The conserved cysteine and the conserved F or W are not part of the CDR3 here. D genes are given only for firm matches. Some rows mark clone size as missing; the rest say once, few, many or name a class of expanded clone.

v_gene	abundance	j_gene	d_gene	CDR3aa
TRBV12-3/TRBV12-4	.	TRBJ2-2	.	ASSPLTDSLNTGELF
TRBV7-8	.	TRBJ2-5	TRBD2	ASSLDPGLRQETQY
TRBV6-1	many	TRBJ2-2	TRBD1	ASKGTGLTGELF
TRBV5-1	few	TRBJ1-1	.	ASSHSKNTEAF
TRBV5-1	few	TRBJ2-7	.	ASSRDPGTRSYEQY
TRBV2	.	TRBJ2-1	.	ASSETNSYNEQF
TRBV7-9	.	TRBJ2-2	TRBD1	ASSPGQGDNTGELF
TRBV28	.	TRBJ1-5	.	ASSLFAGGGNQPQH
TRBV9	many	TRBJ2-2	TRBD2	ASSPLPSGVLRNTGELF
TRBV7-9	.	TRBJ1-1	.	ASSAQGQWWTEAF
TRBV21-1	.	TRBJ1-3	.	ARLSGNTIY
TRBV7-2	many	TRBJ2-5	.	ASSLNRQETQY
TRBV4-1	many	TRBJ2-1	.	ASSQGQFLTNEQF
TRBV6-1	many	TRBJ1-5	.	ASSEVEGIGSNQPQH
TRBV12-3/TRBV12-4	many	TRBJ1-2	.	ASCPDFVYGYT
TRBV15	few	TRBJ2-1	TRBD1	ATSRDRDSTYNEQF
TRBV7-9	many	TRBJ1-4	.	ASSLTATNEKLF
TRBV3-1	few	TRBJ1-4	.	ASSQVSTNEKLF
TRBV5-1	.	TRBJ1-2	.	ASSKRESGYGYT
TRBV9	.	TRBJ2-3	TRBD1	ASSVRQGDISDTQY
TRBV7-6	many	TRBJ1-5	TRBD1	ASSPSGGAGQPQH
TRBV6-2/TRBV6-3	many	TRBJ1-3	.	ASSRGRRSGNTIY
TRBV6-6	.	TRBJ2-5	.	ASSITGGGLETQY
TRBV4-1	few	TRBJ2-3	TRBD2	ASRVAGGPKDTQY
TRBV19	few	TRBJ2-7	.	ASSIRDGVSEQY
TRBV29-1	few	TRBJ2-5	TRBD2	SIGLAGAPRETQY
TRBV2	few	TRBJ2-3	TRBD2	ASNTAGPSDTQY
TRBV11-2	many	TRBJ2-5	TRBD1	ASSLDRAGGVETQY
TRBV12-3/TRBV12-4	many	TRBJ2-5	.	ASSVRDGVMVETQY
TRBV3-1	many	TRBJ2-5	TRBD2	ASSQGQPGGTQY
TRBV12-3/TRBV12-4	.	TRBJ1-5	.	ASSFNFRGNQPQH
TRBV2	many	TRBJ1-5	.	ASSEVGQNQPQH
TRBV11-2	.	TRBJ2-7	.	ASSLDMPWEQY
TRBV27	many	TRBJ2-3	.	ASRSPAAGTDTQY
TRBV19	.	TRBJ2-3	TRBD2	ASSMRARAGGSTDTQY
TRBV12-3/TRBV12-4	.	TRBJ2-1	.	ASRTDWGGSYNEQF
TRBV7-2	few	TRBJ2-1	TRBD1	ASSRSDRGLSKSSYNEQF
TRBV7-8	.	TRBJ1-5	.	ASSQLTAYSNQPQH
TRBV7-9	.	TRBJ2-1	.	ASSLGLSGNEQF
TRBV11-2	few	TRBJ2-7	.	ASSSPFNYEQY
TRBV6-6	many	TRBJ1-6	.	ASSYSFGSPLH
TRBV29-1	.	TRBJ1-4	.	SVRANEKLF
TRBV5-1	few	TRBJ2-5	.	ASSFPDLQETQY
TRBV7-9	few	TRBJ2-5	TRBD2	ASSPPGLASAWSQY
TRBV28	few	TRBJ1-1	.	ASRNTATEAF
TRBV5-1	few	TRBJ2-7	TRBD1	ASSGGATGQGASYEQY
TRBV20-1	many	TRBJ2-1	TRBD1	SAKGQHNEQF
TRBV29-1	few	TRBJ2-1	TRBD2	SVDRLALGFDNEQF
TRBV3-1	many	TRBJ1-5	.	ASSLGTVGNQPQH
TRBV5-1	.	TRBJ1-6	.	ASSPYGVEPLH
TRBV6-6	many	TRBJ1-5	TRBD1	ASSDDRGIQPQH
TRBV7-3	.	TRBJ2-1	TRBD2	ASSLTGTSRTNEQF
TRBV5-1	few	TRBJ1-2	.	ASSLAGQGEGYT